The text below deals with one T cell receptor (beta chain). Its matching antigen is unknown. The PCR was carried out with 60 Vbeta primers and 13 Jbeta primers. Data came from immunoSEQ multiplex PCR; TCRdb stores just in-frame clones and leaves some out. The table shows over 120,000 clones, with 70% to 85% occurring only once. This record comes from a study of cytomegalovirus exposure and HLA in healthy donors. Whole-study findings and limits: High specificity and sensitivity for cytomegalovirus status were reported for the classifier. Earlier results showed most TCR beta V segments being productive about 90% or about 30% of the time.

V lost 0 bases and J 5 bases, leaving 11 bases between the germline ends. Germline loops: CDR1 SGDLS, CDR2 YYNGEE. This CDR3 contains 14 residues. The chain couples TRBV9 to TRBJ1-1; TRBD1 might be the D (5 bases). The origin of this receptor is a man aged 30 to 45 in good health and CMV-seropositive. The sequenced sample was PBMCs. CDR3: CASSVDVGVTEAFF. CDR3 DNA sequence: TGTGCCAGCAGCGTAGACGTAGGGGTAACTGAAGCTTTCTTT.